This T cell receptor (beta chain) was found in a study of T cells after yellow fever vaccination. V trimming: 1 base; J trimming: 2 bases; junction bases outside the gene matches: 1. CDR1 is LGHNA and CDR2 is YSLEER in the germline V gene. CDR3 size: 14 residues. A universal primer site and UMIs were added as TCR cDNA was made by 5'RACE template switching. TCRdb re-derived calls from the 5' RACE reads in MiXCR, one entry per CDR3 protein. This sample has 150,000 to 200,000 distinct CDR3 sequences, with around 10% found just once. General observations from the study: Clones that expanded after primary vaccination mostly reappeared after the booster (around 96% CD4, about 89% CD8). Contamination by abundant bulk-population clonotypes could be present in FACS-sorted repertoires. The secondary response peaked faster, at day 5 versus 15, but was weaker.

There are a few counts of this clonotype. What it binds is not known. The rearrangement joins TRBV4-3 to TRBJ2-7, with 8 bases aligning to TRBD1. Source: CD8+ T cells sorted from PBMCs, taken 15 days after the yellow fever booster vaccination. The sequence was obtained from a man younger than 35 who received the YFV17D yellow fever vaccine. The CDR3 loop reads CASSQGTGTYEQYF. The CDR3 DNA reads as TGCGCCAGCAGCCAAGGGACAGGGACCTACGAGCAGTACTTC.